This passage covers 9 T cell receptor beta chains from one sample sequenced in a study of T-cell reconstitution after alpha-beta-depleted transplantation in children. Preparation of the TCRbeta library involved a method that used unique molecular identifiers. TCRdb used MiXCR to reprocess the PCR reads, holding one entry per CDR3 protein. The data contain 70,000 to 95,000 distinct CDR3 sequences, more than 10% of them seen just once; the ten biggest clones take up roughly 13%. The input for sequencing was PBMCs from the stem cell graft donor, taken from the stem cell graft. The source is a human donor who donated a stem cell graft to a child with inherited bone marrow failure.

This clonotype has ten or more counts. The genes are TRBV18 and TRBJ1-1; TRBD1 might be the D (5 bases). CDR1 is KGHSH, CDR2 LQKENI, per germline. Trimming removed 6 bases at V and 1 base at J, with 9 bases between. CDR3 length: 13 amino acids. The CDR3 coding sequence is TGTGCCAGCTCTCCTCAGGGGAACACTGAAGCTTTCTTT. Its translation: CASSPQGNTEAFF.

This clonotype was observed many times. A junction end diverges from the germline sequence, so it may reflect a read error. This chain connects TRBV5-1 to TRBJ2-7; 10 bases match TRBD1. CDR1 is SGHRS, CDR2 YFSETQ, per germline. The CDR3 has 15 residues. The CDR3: CAISLGQGLSYEQYF. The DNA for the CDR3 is TGCGCCATCAGCTTGGGACAGGGGCTATCCTACGAGCAGTACTTC.

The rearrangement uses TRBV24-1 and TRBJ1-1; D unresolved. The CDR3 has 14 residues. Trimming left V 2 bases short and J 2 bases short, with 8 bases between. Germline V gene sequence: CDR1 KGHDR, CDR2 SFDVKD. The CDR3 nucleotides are TGTGCCACCAGTGATTCTCGGACCAACACTGAAGCTTTCTTT. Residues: CATSDSRTNTEAFF.

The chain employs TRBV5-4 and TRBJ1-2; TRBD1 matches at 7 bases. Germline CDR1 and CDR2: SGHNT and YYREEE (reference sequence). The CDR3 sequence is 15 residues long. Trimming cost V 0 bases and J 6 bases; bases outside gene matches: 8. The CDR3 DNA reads TGTGCCAGCAGCTTGGCCCCCGGGACAGTAAATGGCTACACCTTC. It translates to CASSLAPGTVNGYTF.

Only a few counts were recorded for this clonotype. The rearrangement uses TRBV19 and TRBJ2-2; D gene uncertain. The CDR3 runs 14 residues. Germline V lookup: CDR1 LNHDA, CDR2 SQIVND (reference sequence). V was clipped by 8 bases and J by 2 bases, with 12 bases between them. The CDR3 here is CASLKGSNTGELFF. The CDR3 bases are TGTGCCAGTCTAAAGGGCAGCAACACCGGGGAGCTGTTTTTT.

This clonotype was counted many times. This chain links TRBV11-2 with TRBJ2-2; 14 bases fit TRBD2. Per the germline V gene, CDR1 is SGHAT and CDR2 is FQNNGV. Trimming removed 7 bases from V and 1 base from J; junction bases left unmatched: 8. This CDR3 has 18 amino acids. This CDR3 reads CASNAGTSGSWNTGELFF. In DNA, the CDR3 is TGTGCCAGCAATGCCGGGACTAGCGGGAGCTGGAACACCGGGGAGCTGTTTTTT.

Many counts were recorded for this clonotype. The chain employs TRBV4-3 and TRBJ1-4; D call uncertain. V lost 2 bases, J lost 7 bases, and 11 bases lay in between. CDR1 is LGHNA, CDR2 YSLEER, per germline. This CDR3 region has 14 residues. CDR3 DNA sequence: TGCGCCAGCAGCCAAAACAGATGGGGTGAAAAACTGTTTTTT. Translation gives CASSQNRWGEKLFF.

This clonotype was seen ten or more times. CDR3 coding DNA: TGCGCCAGCAGCCCCGACCTAGCCGGGGAAGATTGGGAGCTGTTTTTT. Translating gives CASSPDLAGEDWELFF. J is TRBJ2-2 and V is TRBV4-3, with D possibly being TRBD2 (5 bases). Between the trimmed V and J ends, which lost 4 bases and 9 bases, there was a span of 21 bases. CDR3 length: 16 amino acids. Germline V gene sequence: CDR1 LGHNA, CDR2 YSLEER.

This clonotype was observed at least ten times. CDR3 residues: CASSSGTSGALEQYF. In DNA, the CDR3 is TGTGCCAGCAGTTCCGGGACTAGCGGGGCCTTGGAGCAGTACTTC. The J gene is TRBJ2-7, the V gene TRBV6-5; TRBD2 aligns across 13 bases. The CDR3 runs to 15 residues. The germline gives CDR1 MNHEY, CDR2 SVGAGI. V dropped 4 bases and J dropped 7; count of bases not matched to a gene: 7.